Included here is one T cell receptor (beta chain) sequence, with context. Its matching antigen is unknown. This specimen belongs to a study of siplizumab effects on memory and regulatory T cells. The study's findings and limits: Alloreactive sequences tracing back to unstimulated CD4+ memory cells fell significantly with siplizumab.

Germline lookup yields CDR1 MNHEY and CDR2 SVGAGI. The CDR3 contains 15 residues. Trimming removed 0 bases from V and 4 bases from J, with 12 bases in between. The assay was immunoSEQ multiplex PCR, and TCRdb's table has in-frame clones only and misses some. The top ten hold about 40% of the sample, which has tens of thousands of clones, approximately 93% seen once. The chain recombines TRBV6-5 with TRBJ1-2; D uncertain. Sequencing used CD8+ T cells sorted from blood. This TCR came from a human donor in good health. CDR3 DNA sequence: TGTGCCAGCAGTTACTCGAGGAGCATTTCCTATGGCTACACCTTC. Its translation: CASSYSRSISYGYTF.